This T cell receptor (beta chain) came from a study of blood T cell repertoires in COVID-19. As for the study in general: From T cells, B-cell-depleted T cells, or PBMCs came the material, which was cDNA or gDNA.

Germline CDR1 LNHDA, CDR2 SQIVND (reference sequence). V shed 7 bases, J shed 1 base, and the junction held 13 bases outside the gene matches. This CDR3 spans 19 amino acids. Only in-frame clones appear in the TCRdb table, and some are missing; sequencing was by immunoSEQ multiplex PCR. The table has 300,000 to 400,000 clones, over 80% seen once. The clonotype was recovered from a man aged 25-40 years with COVID-19, enrolled during active disease. V usage is TRBV19 and J usage is TRBJ2-6, with 10 nucleotides matching TRBD1. Sequencing was done on a sample of peripheral blood. The CDR3 loop is CASTTGGGLLSSGANVLTF. The CDR3, as DNA: TGTGCCAGTACGACAGGGGGCGGCCTCCTCTCGTCTGGGGCCAACGTCCTGACTTTC.